This entry concerns a single T cell receptor beta chain. Produced via immunoSEQ multiplex PCR; TCRdb's table is partial and in-frame only. The sample gives some 96,000 clones, 80% to 95% of which show up once; less than 3% is in the top ten. The data were obtained in a study of PD-1 blockade in classical Hodgkin lymphoma. After autologous stem cell transplantation all patients relapsed, and prior brentuximab vedotin exposure differed between cohorts. The source was peripheral blood mononuclear cells (PBMCs), collected at baseline. The TCR sequence derives from a human donor with classical Hodgkin lymphoma.

CDR3 residues: CASPGSNQPQHF. The DNA for the CDR3 is TGTGCCAGCCCCGGGAGCAATCAGCCCCAGCATTTT. The chain links TRBV6-4 to TRBJ1-5; D is unresolved. Trimming removed 8 bases from V and 1 base from J, with 6 bases in between. CDR3 length equals 12 residues. CDR1 and CDR2 (germline): MRHNA, SNTAGT.